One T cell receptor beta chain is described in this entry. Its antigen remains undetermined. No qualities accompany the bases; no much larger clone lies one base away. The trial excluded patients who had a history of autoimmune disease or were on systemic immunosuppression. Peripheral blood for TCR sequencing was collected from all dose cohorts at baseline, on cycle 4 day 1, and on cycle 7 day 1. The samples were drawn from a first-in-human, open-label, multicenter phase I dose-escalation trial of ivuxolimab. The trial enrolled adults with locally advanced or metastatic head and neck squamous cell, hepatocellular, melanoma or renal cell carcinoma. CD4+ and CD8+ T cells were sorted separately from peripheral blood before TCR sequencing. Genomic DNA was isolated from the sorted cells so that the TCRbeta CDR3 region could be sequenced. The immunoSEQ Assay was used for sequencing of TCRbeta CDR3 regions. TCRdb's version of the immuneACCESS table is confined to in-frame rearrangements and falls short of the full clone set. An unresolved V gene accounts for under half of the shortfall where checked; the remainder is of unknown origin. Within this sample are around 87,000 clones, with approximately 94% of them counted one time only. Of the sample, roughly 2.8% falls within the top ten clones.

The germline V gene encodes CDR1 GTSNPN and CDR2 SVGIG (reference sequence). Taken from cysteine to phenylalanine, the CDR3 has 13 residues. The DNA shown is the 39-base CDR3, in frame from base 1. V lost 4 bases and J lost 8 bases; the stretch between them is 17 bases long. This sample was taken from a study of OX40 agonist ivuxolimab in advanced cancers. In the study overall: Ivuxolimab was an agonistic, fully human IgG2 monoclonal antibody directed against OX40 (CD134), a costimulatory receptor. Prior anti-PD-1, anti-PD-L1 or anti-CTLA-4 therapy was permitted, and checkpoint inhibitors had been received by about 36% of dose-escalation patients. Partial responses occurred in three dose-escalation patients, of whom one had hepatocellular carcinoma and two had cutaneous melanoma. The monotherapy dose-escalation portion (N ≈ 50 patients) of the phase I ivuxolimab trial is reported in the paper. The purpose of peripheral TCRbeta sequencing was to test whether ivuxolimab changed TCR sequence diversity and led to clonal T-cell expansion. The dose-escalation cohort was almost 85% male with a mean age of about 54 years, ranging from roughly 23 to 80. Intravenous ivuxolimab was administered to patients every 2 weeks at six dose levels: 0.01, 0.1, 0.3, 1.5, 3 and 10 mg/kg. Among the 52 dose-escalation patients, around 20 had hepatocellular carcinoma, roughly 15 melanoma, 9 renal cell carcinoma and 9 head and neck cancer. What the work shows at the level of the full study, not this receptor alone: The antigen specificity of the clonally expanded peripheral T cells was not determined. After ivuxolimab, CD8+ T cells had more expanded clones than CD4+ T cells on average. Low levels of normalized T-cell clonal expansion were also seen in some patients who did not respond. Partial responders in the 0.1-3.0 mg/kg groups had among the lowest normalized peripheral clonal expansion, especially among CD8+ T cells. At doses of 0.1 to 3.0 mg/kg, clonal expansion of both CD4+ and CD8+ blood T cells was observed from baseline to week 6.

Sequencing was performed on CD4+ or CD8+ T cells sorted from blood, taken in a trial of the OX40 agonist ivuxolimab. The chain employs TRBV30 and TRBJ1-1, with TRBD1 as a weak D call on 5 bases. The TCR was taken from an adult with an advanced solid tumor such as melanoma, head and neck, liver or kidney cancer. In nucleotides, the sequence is TGTGCCTGGACGAACCTTCTGGGGGAGGAAGCTTTCTTT. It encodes CAWTNLLGEEAFF.